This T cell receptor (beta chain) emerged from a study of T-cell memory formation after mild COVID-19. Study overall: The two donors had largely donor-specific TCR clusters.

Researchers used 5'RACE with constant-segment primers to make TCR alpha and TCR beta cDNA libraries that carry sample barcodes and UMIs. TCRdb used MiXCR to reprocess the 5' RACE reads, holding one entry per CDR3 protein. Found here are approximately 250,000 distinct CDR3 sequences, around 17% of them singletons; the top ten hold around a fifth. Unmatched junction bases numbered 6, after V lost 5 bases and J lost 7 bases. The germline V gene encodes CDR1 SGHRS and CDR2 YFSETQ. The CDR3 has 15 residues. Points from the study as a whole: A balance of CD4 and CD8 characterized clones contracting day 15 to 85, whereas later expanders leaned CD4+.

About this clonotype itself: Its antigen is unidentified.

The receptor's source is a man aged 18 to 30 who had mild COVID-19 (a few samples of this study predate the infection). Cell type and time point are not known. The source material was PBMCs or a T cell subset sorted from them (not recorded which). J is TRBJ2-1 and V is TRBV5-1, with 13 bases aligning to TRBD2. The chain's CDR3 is CASRFPGLAGNEQFF. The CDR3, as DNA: TGCGCCAGCAGATTCCCGGGACTAGCGGGGAATGAGCAGTTCTTC.